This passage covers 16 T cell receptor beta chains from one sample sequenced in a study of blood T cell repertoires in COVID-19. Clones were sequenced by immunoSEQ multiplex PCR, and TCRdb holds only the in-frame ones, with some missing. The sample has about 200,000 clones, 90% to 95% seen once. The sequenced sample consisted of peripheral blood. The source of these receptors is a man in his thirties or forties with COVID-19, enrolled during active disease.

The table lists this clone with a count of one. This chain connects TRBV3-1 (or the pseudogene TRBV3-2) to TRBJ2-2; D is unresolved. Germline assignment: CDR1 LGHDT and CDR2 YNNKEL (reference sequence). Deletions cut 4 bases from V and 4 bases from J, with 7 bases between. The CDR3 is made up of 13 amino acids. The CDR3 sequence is CASSPTSTGELFF. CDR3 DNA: TGTGCCAGCAGCCCCACGAGCACCGGGGAGCTGTTTTTT.

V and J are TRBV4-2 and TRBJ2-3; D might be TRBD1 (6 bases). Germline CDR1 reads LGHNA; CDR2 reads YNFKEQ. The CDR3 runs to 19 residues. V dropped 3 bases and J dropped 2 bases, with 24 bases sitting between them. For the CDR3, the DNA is TGTGCCAGCAGCCATTCCGGGACACGATCTTCCCCCCACACAGATACGCAGTATTTT. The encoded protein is CASSHSGTRSSPHTDTQYF.

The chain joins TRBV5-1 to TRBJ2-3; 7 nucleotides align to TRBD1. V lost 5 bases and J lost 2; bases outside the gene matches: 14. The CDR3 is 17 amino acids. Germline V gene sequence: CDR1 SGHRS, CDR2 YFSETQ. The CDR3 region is CASRPTPGTDDTDTQYF. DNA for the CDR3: TGCGCCAGCAGGCCCACCCCCGGGACAGACGACACAGATACGCAGTATTTT.

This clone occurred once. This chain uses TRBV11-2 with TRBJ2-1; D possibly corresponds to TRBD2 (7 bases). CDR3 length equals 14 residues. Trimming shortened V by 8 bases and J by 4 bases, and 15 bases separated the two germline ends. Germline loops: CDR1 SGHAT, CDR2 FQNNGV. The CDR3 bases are TGTGCCAGCCGGGGGCTAGCGGATTACAATGAGCAGTTCTTC. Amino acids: CASRGLADYNEQFF. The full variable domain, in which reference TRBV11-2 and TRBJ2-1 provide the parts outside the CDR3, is EAGVAQSPRYKIIEKRQSVAFWCNPISGHATLYWYQQILGQGPKLLIQFQNNGVVDDSQLPKDRFSAERLKGVDSTLKIQPAKLEDSAVYLCASRGLADYNEQFFGPGTRLTVL.

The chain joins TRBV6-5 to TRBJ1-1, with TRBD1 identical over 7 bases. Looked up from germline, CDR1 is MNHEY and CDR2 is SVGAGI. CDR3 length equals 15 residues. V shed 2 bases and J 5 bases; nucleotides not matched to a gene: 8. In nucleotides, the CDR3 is TGTGCCAGCAGTTACGGATTAAGGGGGCGGACTGAAGCTTTCTTT. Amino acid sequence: CASSYGLRGRTEAFF.

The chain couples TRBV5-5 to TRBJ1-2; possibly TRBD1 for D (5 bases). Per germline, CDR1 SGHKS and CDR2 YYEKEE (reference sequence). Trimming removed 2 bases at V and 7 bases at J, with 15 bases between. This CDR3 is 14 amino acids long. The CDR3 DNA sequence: TGTGCCAGCAGCTTCAGGGCTGCGTACGGTGGCTACACCTTC. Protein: CASSFRAAYGGYTF.

The CDR3 here is CASRLGQGNTEAFF. CDR3 coding DNA: TGTGCCAGCAGGCTGGGACAGGGAAACACTGAAGCTTTCTTT. The chain recombines TRBV6-5 with TRBJ1-1, with TRBD1 matching 9 bases. The V segment lost 6 bases and the J segment 2 bases; nucleotides outside the gene matches: 4. Looked up from germline, CDR1 is MNHEY and CDR2 is SVGAGI. CDR3 length: 14 residues.

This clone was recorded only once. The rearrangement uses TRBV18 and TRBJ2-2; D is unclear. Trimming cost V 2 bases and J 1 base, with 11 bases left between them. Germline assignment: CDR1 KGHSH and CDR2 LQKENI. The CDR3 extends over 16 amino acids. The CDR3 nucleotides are TGTGCCAGCTCACCATTTCGACCGGGGAACACCGGGGAGCTGTTTTTT. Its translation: CASSPFRPGNTGELFF. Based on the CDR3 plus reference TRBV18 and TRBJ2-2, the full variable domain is NAGVMQNPRHLVRRRGQEARLRCSPMKGHSHVYWYRQLPEEGLKFMVYLQKENIIDESGMPKERFSAEFPKEGPSILRIQQVVRGDSAAYFCASSPFRPGNTGELFFGEGSRLTVL.

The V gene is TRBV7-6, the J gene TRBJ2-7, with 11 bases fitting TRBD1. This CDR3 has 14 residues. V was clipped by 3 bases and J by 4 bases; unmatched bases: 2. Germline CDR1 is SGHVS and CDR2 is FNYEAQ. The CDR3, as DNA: TGTGCCAGCAGCTTGGACAGGGGGCCGTACGAGCAGTACTTC. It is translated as CASSLDRGPYEQYF.

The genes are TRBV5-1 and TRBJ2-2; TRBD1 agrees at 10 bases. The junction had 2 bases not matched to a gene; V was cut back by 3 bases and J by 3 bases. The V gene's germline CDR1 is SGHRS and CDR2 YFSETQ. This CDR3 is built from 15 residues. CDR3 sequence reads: CASSWGTGDTGELFF. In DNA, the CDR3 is TGCGCCAGCAGCTGGGGGACAGGGGACACCGGGGAGCTGTTTTTT.

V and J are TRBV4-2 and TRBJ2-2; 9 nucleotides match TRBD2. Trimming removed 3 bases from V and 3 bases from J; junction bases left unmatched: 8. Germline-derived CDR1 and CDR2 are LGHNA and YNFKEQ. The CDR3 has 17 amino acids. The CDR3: CASSHPVAGAYTGELFF. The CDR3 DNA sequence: TGTGCCAGCAGCCACCCGGTAGCGGGGGCGTACACCGGGGAGCTGTTTTTT.

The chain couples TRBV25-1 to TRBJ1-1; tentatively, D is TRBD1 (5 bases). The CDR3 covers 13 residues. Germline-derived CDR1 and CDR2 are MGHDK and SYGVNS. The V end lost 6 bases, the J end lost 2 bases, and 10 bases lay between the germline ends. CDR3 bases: TGTGCCAGCAGCTCTACAGGAAACACTGAAGCTTTCTTT. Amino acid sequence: CASSSTGNTEAFF.

The CDR3 sequence is CASGLGQGGTDTQYF. The CDR3 DNA reads as TGTGCTAGTGGTTTGGGACAGGGGGGGACAGATACGCAGTATTTT. The chain employs TRBV12-5 and TRBJ2-3, with 9 nucleotides matching TRBD1. The germline V gene has CDR1 LGHNT and CDR2 FRNRAP. V trimming: 1 base; J trimming: 3 bases; junction bases outside the gene matches: 2. The CDR3 loop spans 15 amino acids.

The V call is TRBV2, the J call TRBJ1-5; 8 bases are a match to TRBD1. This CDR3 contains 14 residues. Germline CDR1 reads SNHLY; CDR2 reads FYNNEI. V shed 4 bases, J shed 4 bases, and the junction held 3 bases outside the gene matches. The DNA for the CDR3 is TGTGCCAGCAGTGTTAACAGGGGGAATCAGCCCCAGCATTTT. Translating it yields CASSVNRGNQPQHF.

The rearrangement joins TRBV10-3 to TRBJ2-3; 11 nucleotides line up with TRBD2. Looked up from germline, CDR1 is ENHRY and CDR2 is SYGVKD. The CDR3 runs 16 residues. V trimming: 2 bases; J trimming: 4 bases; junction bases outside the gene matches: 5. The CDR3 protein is CAISEATSGEADTQYF. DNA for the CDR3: TGTGCCATCAGTGAGGCGACTAGCGGGGAAGCAGATACGCAGTATTTT.

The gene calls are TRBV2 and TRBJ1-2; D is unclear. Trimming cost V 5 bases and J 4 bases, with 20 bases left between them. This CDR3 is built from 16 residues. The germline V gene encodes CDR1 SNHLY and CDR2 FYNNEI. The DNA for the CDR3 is TGTGCCAGCAGTCAAACGGGTCCCGCAGATGGCTATGGCTACACCTTC. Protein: CASSQTGPADGYGYTF.